The TCR beta chain under discussion was sequenced for a study of beta chain features in type 1 diabetes. Overall study findings and caveats: Type 1 diabetes patients had fewer VDJ junction insertions and more deletions. Over-representation of high TCR-expressing cells was a possible consequence of cDNA sequencing.

This clone was counted only a few times. What it binds is unknown. The sequenced template was cDNA made from the entire isolated RNA. The protocol was immunoSEQ multiplex PCR, while the TCRdb copy is restricted to in-frame clones and leaves out a portion. The sample lists 110,000 to 150,000 clones, about a tenth seen once, with almost 0.65% in the top ten. This CDR3 spans 14 amino acids. CDR1 SGHTA and CDR2 FQGNSA come from the germline V gene. V was cut by 6 bases and J by 6 bases, with 17 bases left in between. This rearrangement joins TRBV7-2 to TRBJ1-2; no definite D call. The sequence derives from a woman in her thirties or forties in good health. The sample comprised central memory CD4+ T cells from blood. The CDR3 loop reads CASRPNAQTNGYTF. The CDR3 coding sequence is TGTGCCAGCAGACCCAACGCACAGACAAATGGCTACACCTTC.